This T cell receptor beta chain was profiled in a study of blood T cell repertoires in COVID-19 (dated by TCRdb to the early 2020s). For context, the study as a whole: Collaborator samples came from the United States, Italy and Spain and covered acute and convalescent phases of COVID-19. The material from the prospective study consisted of cDNA or gDNA derived from T cells, B-cell-depleted T cells, or PBMCs. The dataset comprised deeply sampled blood TCRbeta repertoires from subjects exposed to, actively infected with, or recovered from COVID-19. The repertoires were made available in a free public database intended to serve as a resource for research on the immune response to SARS-CoV-2. The samples were drawn from two sources: the first 160 participants of the ongoing ImmuneRACE study, and over 950 subjects contributed by 6 global collaborators. The sample metadata nearly always contained a de-identified subject ID, COVID-19 status, age in years and sex. Where available, HLA class I and class II types were taken from metadata supplied by the sample provider and were not determined by assay-based typing. Overall study results and their limits: The quantity of clinical and demographic metadata differed by source and by participant and was supplied without curation.

The immunoSEQ Assay, a bias-controlled multiplex PCR, was used to amplify TCRbeta CDR3 regions from genomic DNA. On the study's bioinformatics: The number of nucleated cells in each sample was estimated from the amplification of reference gene primers within the assay. To quantify the absolute abundance of each unique TCRbeta CDR3 rearrangement, sequence reads were collapsed and filtered. For each sample, productive Simpson clonality was calculated as the square root of Simpson's diversity index across productive rearrangements. TCRdb took this table from immuneACCESS and kept in-frame rearrangements with V and J called. Such tables lack part of the clones; where checked against another copy, unresolved V genes explain under half of the gap, and the rest is unexplained. The V and J calls and clone size are taken from that table; D and trimming were inferred from the DNA. The sample yields about 300,000 clones; 87% were counted once. The ten most abundant clones make up approximately 5.4% of the sample.

Points on this clone: Its antigen is unknown. No qualities accompany the bases; no much larger clone lies one base away.

Inclusive of the bounding cysteine and phenylalanine, the CDR3 is 16 residues long. This entry keeps only the CDR3 DNA: 48 bases, framed from base 1. V is trimmed back by 5 bases and J by 3 bases, and the junction contains 10 bases that no gene match accounts for. Taken from the germline V gene, the CDR1 and CDR2 loops are SGHAT and FQNNGV. Enrolling through a virtual design, the prospective study's participants ranged in age from roughly 18 to 89 years and lived across roughly 23 United States geographic areas. Cohort assignment in the prospective study relied on participant-reported clinical history from a screening survey and a study questionnaire. Recovered participants in ImmuneRACE Cohort 3 were defined by two consecutive negative NP/OP PCR tests, clearance by a healthcare professional, or resolution of symptoms. Each participant in the prospective study had whole blood, serum and a nasopharyngeal or oropharyngeal swab collected by mobile phlebotomists. Over an approximately 2-month period, participants in the prospective study had the option of providing additional blood draws and questionnaires. Before DNA extraction, prospective study blood samples were shipped either frozen or at room temperature.

Rearrangement joined TRBV11-2 to TRBJ1-2; 9 middle bases align to TRBD1. The TCR comes from a woman under 40 who had recovered from COVID-19. Sequencing was carried out using PBMCs or T cells enriched from blood (not recorded which). The CDR3 protein sequence reads: CASSPIRDRAHYGYTF. The bases read TGTGCCAGCAGCCCGATACGGGACAGGGCGCACTATGGCTACACCTTC.